This passage covers 20 T cell receptor beta chains from one sample sequenced in a study of blood T cell repertoires in COVID-19. TCRdb's table, derived via immunoSEQ multiplex PCR, lists solely in-frame clones and lacks some. The sample contains 250,000 to 350,000 clones, around 87% of which appear only once. The sequencing sample was made of peripheral blood. The source is a woman aged 45-65 years who had recovered from COVID-19.

This clone was detected ten times or more. The chain carries TRBV6-1 and TRBJ1-1; 8 bases match TRBD1. With 3 bases clipped from V and 10 bases from J, the junction kept 16 bases outside the gene matches. CDR3 length: 16 residues. CDR1 is MNHNS and CDR2 is SASEGT in the germline V gene. The CDR3 sequence: CASSETPGTGFISAFF. The DNA of the CDR3 is TGTGCCAGCAGTGAGACGCCGGGGACAGGATTTATCTCAGCTTTCTTT.

The chain joins TRBV5-6 to TRBJ2-5; 13 bases are shared with TRBD2. This CDR3 has 17 residues. Germline CDR1 is SGHDT and CDR2 is YYEEEE. The J segment lost 3 bases and the V segment lost 5 bases, leaving 10 bases of the junction unmatched. This chain's CDR3 is CASRFRTSGGAKETQYF. CDR3 DNA: TGTGCCAGCAGATTCAGAACTAGCGGGGGGGCGAAAGAGACCCAGTACTTC.

The J gene is TRBJ2-5, the V gene TRBV7-3; perhaps TRBD1 as D (5 bases). Germline lookup yields CDR1 SGHTA and CDR2 FQGTGA. Trimming cost V 4 bases and J 5 bases, with 11 bases left between them. The CDR3 runs to 13 residues. The CDR3 reads CASSSSPGETQYF. The CDR3 DNA follows: TGTGCCAGCAGCTCCTCTCCAGGGGAGACCCAGTACTTC.

The chain links TRBV19 to TRBJ2-1; 13 nucleotides match TRBD2. The CDR3 runs to 15 residues. The ends lost 7 bases at V and 7 bases at J; junction bases unmatched: 7. Per germline, CDR1 LNHDA and CDR2 SQIVND (reference sequence). DNA of the CDR3: TGTGCCAGTAACCCACTAGCGGGGGGGAAGAATGAGCAGTTCTTC. Translated: CASNPLAGGKNEQFF.

A single count supports this clone. The gene calls are TRBV3-1 (or the pseudogene TRBV3-2) and TRBJ1-6; D may be TRBD1 (6 bases). With 1 base removed from V and 0 bases from J, the gap between germline ends came to 10 bases. Looked up from germline, CDR1 is LGHDT and CDR2 is YNNKEL (reference sequence). The CDR3 totals 17 residues. CDR3 DNA: TGTGCCAGCAGCCAAGTACAGGGCAACTCCTATAATTCACCCCTCCACTTT. Translating it yields CASSQVQGNSYNSPLHF.

This sequence joins TRBV28 and TRBJ2-7; D perhaps matches TRBD2 (6 bases). Germline-derived CDR1 and CDR2 are MDHEN and SYDVKM. Trimming left V 10 bases short and J 1 base short, with 20 bases between. CDR3 size: 15 residues. CDR3: CATRTGGVSSYEQYF. CDR3 coding DNA: TGTGCCACCAGAACCGGGGGAGTATCGTCCTACGAGCAGTACTTC.

The sample holds one count of this clone. The chain combines TRBV19 with TRBJ2-5, with a possible D match to TRBD1 (6 bases). Germline loops: CDR1 LNHDA, CDR2 SQIVND (reference sequence). This CDR3 is 13 amino acids long. The V and J ends lost 6 bases and 2 bases respectively, with 10 bases between them. CDR3 region: CASRVGQQETQYF. CDR3 DNA sequence: TGTGCCAGTAGGGTAGGACAGCAAGAGACCCAGTACTTC. The variable domain in full, completed from reference TRBV19 and TRBJ2-5, reads DGGITQSPKYLFRKEGQNVTLSCEQNLNHDAMYWYRQDPGQGLRLIYYSQIVNDFQKGDIAEGYSVSREKKESFPLTVTSAQKNPTAFYLCASRVGQQETQYFGPGTRLLVL.

This sequence joins TRBV28 and TRBJ2-2, with TRBD1 as a possible D gene (6 bases). The V and J ends lost 2 bases and 7 bases respectively, with 11 bases between them. CDR3 length: 14 residues. CDR1 is MDHEN, CDR2 SYDVKM, per germline. CDR3 amino acids: CASSLGPRGGELFF. CDR3 bases: TGTGCCAGCAGTTTAGGCCCCAGGGGCGGGGAGCTGTTTTTT.

The chain employs TRBV6-5 and TRBJ1-3, with D possibly matching TRBD1 (5 bases). Germline CDR1 MNHEY, CDR2 SVGAGI. The CDR3 consists of 15 residues. V lost 2 bases and J lost 4, with 12 bases in between. This chain's CDR3 is CASSYEGTDGNTIYF. The CDR3 bases are TGTGCCAGCAGTTACGAAGGGACTGACGGAAACACCATATATTTT.

This chain uses TRBV30 with TRBJ2-5; 8 bases align to TRBD1. Germline V gene data show CDR1 as GTSNPN and CDR2 as SVGIG (reference sequence). The CDR3 length is 14 residues. The junction had 7 bases not matched to a gene; V was cut back by 3 bases and J by 4 bases. The CDR3 DNA sequence: TGTGCCTGGAGCAGGGGGCAGGGGTCAGAGACCCAGTACTTC. Residues: CAWSRGQGSETQYF.

The rearrangement joins TRBV9 to TRBJ1-3; no clear D gene. This CDR3 is 14 amino acids long. From germline, CDR1 is SGDLS and CDR2 YYNGEE. Trimming left V 0 bases short and J 10 bases short, with 14 bases between. The CDR3 sequence: CASSVDYNAVTIYF. The CDR3 nucleotides are TGTGCCAGCAGCGTAGACTACAACGCCGTTACCATATATTTT.

The gene calls are TRBV2 and TRBJ2-1; D unresolved. CDR3 length: 14 amino acids. Germline V lookup: CDR1 SNHLY, CDR2 FYNNEI. Deletions cut 4 bases from V and 4 bases from J, with 11 bases between. The CDR3 DNA sequence: TGTGCCAGCAGTGTTTTTACACGTTACAATGAGCAGTTCTTC. Residues: CASSVFTRYNEQFF. Filled out from reference TRBV2 and TRBJ2-1, the complete variable domain reads EPEVTQTPSHQVTQMGQEVILRCVPISNHLYFYWYRQILGQKVEFLVSFYNNEISEKSEIFDDQFSVERPDGSNFTLKIRSTKLEDSAMYFCASSVFTRYNEQFFGPGTRLTVL.

The V gene is TRBV6-2 or TRBV6-3, the J gene TRBJ1-1; possibly TRBD1 for D (6 bases). Germline V gene sequence: CDR1 MNHEY, CDR2 SVGEGT. The V and J ends lost 1 base and 5 bases respectively, with 14 bases between them. The CDR3 totals 15 residues. The CDR3 protein is CASSYFYRVGTEAFF. The CDR3 bases are TGTGCCAGCAGTTACTTTTACAGGGTGGGAACTGAAGCTTTCTTT.

The chain employs TRBV19 and TRBJ1-5; D ambiguous. The germline V gene has CDR1 LNHDA and CDR2 SQIVND (reference sequence). Trimming left V 0 bases short and J 7 bases short, with 10 bases between. The CDR3 covers 14 residues. In DNA form, the CDR3 reads TGTGCCAGTAGTATAGATGACCAGGTACAGCCCCAGCATTTT. Translated, it gives CASSIDDQVQPQHF.

This chain links TRBV30 with TRBJ1-1, with 9 bases fitting TRBD1. The CDR3 contains 16 residues. CDR1 and CDR2 (germline): GTSNPN, SVGIG (reference sequence). The CDR3 sequence: CAVKRRDRVKGTEAFF. CDR3 in DNA: TGTGCTGTTAAGAGGCGGGACAGGGTGAAAGGTACTGAAGCTTTCTTT.

V is TRBV29-1 and J is TRBJ1-1; D may be TRBD1 (6 bases). Germline V CDR1 and CDR2: SQVTM, ANQGSEA. Trimming pared 7 bases from V and 10 bases from J, leaving 16 bases between. The CDR3 totals 11 residues. The CDR3: CSGMTGGGAFF. In DNA form, the CDR3 reads TGCAGCGGGATGACAGGCGGAGGAGCTTTCTTT.

The CDR3 DNA reads TGTGCCAGCAGCGAGGGGGCCCAAGAGACCCAGTACTTC. Its protein is CASSEGAQETQYF. The chain employs TRBV12-3 or TRBV12-4 and TRBJ2-5; 7 bases are shared with TRBD1. The CDR3 spans 13 residues. The J segment lost 1 base and the V segment lost 6 bases, leaving 2 bases of the junction unmatched.

The chain is built from TRBV6-5 and TRBJ2-7; 8 bases align to TRBD1. V shed 5 bases and J 6 bases; nucleotides not matched to a gene: 3. Germline V CDR1 and CDR2: MNHEY, SVGAGI. The CDR3 covers 12 residues. The CDR3 bases are TGTGCCAGCAGTCGACAGGGGCTCGAGCAGTACTTC. Its protein product is CASSRQGLEQYF.

J is TRBJ1-5 and V is TRBV6-5; perhaps TRBD1 as D (6 bases). This CDR3 is built from 13 residues. Trimming shortened V by 6 bases and J by 5 bases, and 11 bases separated the two germline ends. The germline V gene encodes CDR1 MNHEY and CDR2 SVGAGI. The chain's CDR3 is CASSRGGDQPQHF. The CDR3 coding sequence is TGTGCCAGCAGCAGGGGAGGGGATCAGCCCCAGCATTTT.

This clone was seen more than once but under ten times. The V call is TRBV6-5, the J call TRBJ2-7; possibly TRBD2 for D (6 bases). The length of the CDR3 is 13 residues. With 7 bases removed from V and 3 bases from J, the gap between germline ends came to 13 bases. The germline V gene encodes CDR1 MNHEY and CDR2 SVGAGI. For the CDR3, the DNA is TGTGCCAGCACCGACCTGGGGGGCTACGAGCAGTACTTC. This sequence encodes CASTDLGGYEQYF.